This TCR beta chain stems from a study of blood T cell repertoires in COVID-19. Overall study: Nucleic acid was either cDNA or gDNA, and it came from T cells, B-cell-depleted T cells, or PBMCs.

Trimming pared 6 bases from V and 2 bases from J, leaving 11 bases between. This CDR3 is 13 amino acids long. Germline V gives CDR1 SNHLY, CDR2 FYNNEI. The method was immunoSEQ multiplex PCR; TCRdb's version includes in-frame clones alone and lacks a portion of them. The sample lists 150,000 to 200,000 clones; under 85% were seen once. This clone was seen a few times. The J gene is TRBJ2-7, the V gene TRBV2; possibly TRBD2 for D (6 bases). The clonotype comes from an older man with acute or convalescent COVID-19. The specimen was peripheral blood. The CDR3 DNA is TGTGCCAGCAGCCGGACGGGGGCCTACGAGCAGTACTTC. Residues: CASSRTGAYEQYF.